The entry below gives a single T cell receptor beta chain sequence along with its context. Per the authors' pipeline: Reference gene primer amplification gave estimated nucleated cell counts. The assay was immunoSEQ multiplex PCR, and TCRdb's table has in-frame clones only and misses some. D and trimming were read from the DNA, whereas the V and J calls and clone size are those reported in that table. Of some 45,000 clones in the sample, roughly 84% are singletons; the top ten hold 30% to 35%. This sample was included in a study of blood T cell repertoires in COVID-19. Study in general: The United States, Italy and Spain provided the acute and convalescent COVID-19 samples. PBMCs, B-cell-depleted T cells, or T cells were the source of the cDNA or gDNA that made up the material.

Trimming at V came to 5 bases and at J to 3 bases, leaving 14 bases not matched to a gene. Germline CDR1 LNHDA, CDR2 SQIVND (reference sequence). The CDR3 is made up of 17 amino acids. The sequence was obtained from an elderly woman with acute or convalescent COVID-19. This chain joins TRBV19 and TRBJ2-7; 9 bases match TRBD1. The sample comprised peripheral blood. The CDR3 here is CASSLLSGTGTLYEQYF. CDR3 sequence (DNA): TGTGCCAGTAGTTTACTCTCCGGGACAGGGACCCTCTACGAGCAGTACTTC. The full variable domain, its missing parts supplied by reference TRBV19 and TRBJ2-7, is DGGITQSPKYLFRKEGQNVTLSCEQNLNHDAMYWYRQDPGQGLRLIYYSQIVNDFQKGDIAEGYSVSREKKESFPLTVTSAQKNPTAFYLCASSLLSGTGTLYEQYFGPGTRLTVT.